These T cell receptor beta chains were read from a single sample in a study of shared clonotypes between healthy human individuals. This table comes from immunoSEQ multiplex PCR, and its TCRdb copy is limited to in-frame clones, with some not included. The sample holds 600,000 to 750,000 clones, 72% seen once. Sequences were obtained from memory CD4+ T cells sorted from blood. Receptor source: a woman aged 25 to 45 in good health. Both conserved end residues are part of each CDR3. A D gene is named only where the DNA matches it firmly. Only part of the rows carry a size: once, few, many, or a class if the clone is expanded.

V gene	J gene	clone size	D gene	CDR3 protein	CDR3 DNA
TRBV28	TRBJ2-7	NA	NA	CASSFQFYEQYF	TGTGCCAGCAGTTTTCAGTTCTACGAGCAGTACTTC
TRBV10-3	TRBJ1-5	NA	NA	CAISEFLGQPQSQPQHF	TGTGCCATCAGTGAGTTTCTAGGACAGCCCCAAAGCCAGCCCCAGCATTTT
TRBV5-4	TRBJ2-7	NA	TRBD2	CASSLDGSGSGEQYF	TGTGCCAGCAGCTTGGACGGTAGCGGGAGTGGAGAGCAGTACTTC
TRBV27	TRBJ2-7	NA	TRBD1	CASSQYRGAYEQYF	TGTGCCAGCAGTCAGTACAGGGGCGCGTACGAGCAGTACTTC
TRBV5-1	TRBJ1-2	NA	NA	CASSLDGNYGYTF	TGCGCCAGCAGCTTGGATGGAAACTATGGCTACACCTTC
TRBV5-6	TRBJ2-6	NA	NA	CASSLARSGANVLTF	TGTGCCAGCAGCTTGGCTCGCTCTGGGGCCAACGTCCTGACTTTC
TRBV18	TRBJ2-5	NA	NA	CASSPRTAFQETQYF	TGTGCCAGCTCACCAAGGACAGCGTTCCAAGAGACCCAGTACTTC
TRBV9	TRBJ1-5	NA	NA	CASSVGPLVGVGQPQHF	TGTGCCAGCAGCGTAGGACCCCTTGTCGGGGTCGGGCAGCCCCAGCATTTT
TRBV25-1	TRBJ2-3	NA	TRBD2	CASSDAGANTDTQYF	TGTGCCAGCAGTGATGCGGGAGCGAACACAGATACGCAGTATTTT
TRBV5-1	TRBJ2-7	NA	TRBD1	CASSTGQGAYEQYF	TGCGCCAGCAGCACCGGACAGGGGGCCTACGAGCAGTACTTC
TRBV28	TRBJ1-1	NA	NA	CASTPRGVRNTEAFF	TGTGCCAGCACCCCCCGCGGGGTCCGGAACACTGAAGCTTTCTTT
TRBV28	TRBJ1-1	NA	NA	CASSLGGNVNTEAFF	TGTGCCAGCTCCCTCGGGGGGAACGTGAACACTGAAGCTTTCTTT
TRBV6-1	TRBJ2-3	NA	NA	CASSLGPQGDTQYF	TGTGCCAGCAGCCTGGGGCCTCAGGGAGATACGCAGTATTTT
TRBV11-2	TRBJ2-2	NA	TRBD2	CASSSRLAGLTGELFF	TGTGCCAGCAGCTCCAGACTAGCGGGATTAACCGGGGAGCTGTTTTTT
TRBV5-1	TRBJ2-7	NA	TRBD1	CASSPGDRENSYEQYF	TGCGCCAGCAGCCCAGGGGACAGAGAAAACTCCTACGAGCAGTACTTC
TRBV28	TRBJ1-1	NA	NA	CASSLRGVAFF	TGTGCCAGCAGTTTGAGGGGGGTGGCTTTCTTT
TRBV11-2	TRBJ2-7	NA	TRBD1	CASSLGTGRGHEQYF	TGTGCCAGCAGCTTAGGAACGGGCAGGGGGCACGAGCAGTACTTC
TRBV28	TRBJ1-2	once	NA	CASSLGKGRYYGYTF	TGTGCCAGCAGTCTTGGGAAAGGACGGTACTATGGCTACACCTTC